Listed below are T cell receptor beta chains from one sample, sequenced in a study of OX40 agonist ivuxolimab in advanced cancers. TCRdb's table, derived via immunoSEQ multiplex PCR, lists solely in-frame clones and lacks some. In the table there are around 80,000 clones, roughly 90% of which are singletons. The specimen was CD4+ or CD8+ T cells sorted from blood, collected in a trial of the OX40 agonist ivuxolimab. These receptors originate from an adult with an advanced solid tumor such as melanoma, head and neck, liver or kidney cancer. CDR3s include the opening cysteine and the closing phenylalanine or tryptophan. Fields, in order: clone size, V gene, CDR3 protein. A clone size is listed for some rows: how often the clone was seen (once, few, many), or a class if it is expanded.

- | TRBV11-3 | CASSQAGELFF
- | TRBV28 | CASSLGQGGNQPQHF
- | TRBV2 | CASSEAPNSPLHF
- | TRBV9 | CASSVAPGSNTQYF
- | TRBV7-8 | CASSLEGGSSGYEQYF
- | TRBV7-2 | CASSLVQSVGRSSYEQYF
- | TRBV6-8 | CASSYSRDNNTGELFF
- | TRBV7-9 | CASSSLNNEQFF
- | TRBV28 | CASSLRGLGVWANVLTF
- | TRBV11-2 | CASSLQPRETQYF
- | TRBV18 | CASSPYGRGGVHASYNEQFF
- | TRBV5-1 | CASSRGLETQYF
- | TRBV28 | CAISGQGHYGYTF
- | TRBV4-2 | CASSHSGQGESSDEQFF
- | TRBV30 | CAWSVQGTEQFF
once | TRBV30 | CAWSEMGEGSPLHF
- | TRBV7-9 | CASSFSTDTQYF
- | TRBV12-5 | CASGRGQFRSYEQYF
- | TRBV28 | CASSLSGIGGKSNEQFF
- | TRBV7-9 | CASSPYGLDRGYGYTF
- | TRBV5-6 | CASSLPTTDTQYF
- | TRBV18 | CASSPPSAGGTTDTQYF
- | TRBV28 | CASSLVVDPGANVLTF